A selection of T cell receptor beta chains follows, all from one sample in a study of patients and donors after allogeneic stem cell transplantation. A single record per CDR3 protein comes from TCRdb applying MiXCR to the RT-PCR reads. The data show 15,000 to 20,000 distinct CDR3 sequences, with 4.9% seen just once and approximately 42% held by the top ten. The sample was blood, either unsorted or a sorted T cell fraction (not recorded which). The source of these receptors is a human donor who was either an allogeneic HSCT recipient or a stem cell or donor lymphocyte infusion donor (not recorded which). It is not recorded whose cells these are; they may come from a transplant donor. Each CDR3 is given with its conserved first and last residue. A D gene is named only where the DNA matches it firmly. Some rows mark clone size as missing; the rest say once, few, many or name a class of expanded clone.

>TRBJ1-4|TRBV21-1|NA|many
CASSPHGRRLNEKLFF
TGTGCCAGCAGCCCCCACGGACGACGGTTAAATGAAAAACTGTTTTTT
>TRBJ1-4|TRBV5-6|NA|NA
CASSWGASNEKLFF
TGTGCCAGCAGCTGGGGAGCCTCTAATGAAAAACTGTTTTTT
>TRBJ2-3|TRBV11-2|NA|many
CASSLGGDTQYF
TGTGCCAGCAGCTTAGGAGGGGATACGCAGTATTTT
>TRBJ2-5|TRBV28|NA|few
CASSPQTETQYF
TGTGCCAGCAGTCCACAAACAGAGACCCAGTACTTC
>TRBJ1-4|TRBV7-9|NA|many
CASSPPPGRANEKLFF
TGTGCCAGCAGCCCTCCCCCGGGCAGGGCTAATGAAAAACTGTTTTTT
>TRBJ2-5|TRBV7-7|NA|many
CASSHQGSRETQYF
TGTGCTAGCAGCCACCAGGGGTCGCGGGAGACCCAGTACTTC
>TRBJ2-1|TRBV11-1|TRBD2|medium-sized
CASSISSGEYNEQFF
TGTGCCAGCAGCATCTCTAGCGGGGAGTATAATGAGCAGTTCTTC
>TRBJ2-1|TRBV4-1|NA|NA
CASSQERPIPCPNEQFF
TGCGCCAGCAGCCAAGAGAGACCCATTCCTTGCCCCAATGAGCAGTTCTTC
>TRBJ2-2|TRBV5-8|TRBD2|once
CASSFPTAAGVTGELFF
TGTGCCAGCAGCTTCCCAACTGCGGCGGGAGTCACCGGGGAGCTGTTTTTT
>TRBJ2-3|TRBV7-9|NA|many
CASSLLRTDTQYF
TGTGCCAGCAGCCTACTACGCACAGATACGCAGTATTTT
>TRBJ2-1|TRBV20-1|NA|once
CSARRNPRSSSLNEQFF
TGCAGTGCGCGCCGGAACCCAAGAAGTAGCTCCTTGAATGAGCAGTTCTTC
>TRBJ1-5|TRBV12-3/TRBV12-4|NA|many
CASSLAGPSNQPQHF
TGTGCCAGCAGTTTGGCAGGCCCGAGCAATCAGCCCCAGCATTTT
>TRBJ2-1|TRBV9|NA|many
CASSVGDGTSEQFF
TGTGCCAGCAGCGTAGGTGATGGGACGAGTGAGCAGTTCTTC
>TRBJ2-7|TRBV6-5|TRBD1|NA
CASSYREGAPSYEQYF
TGTGCCAGCAGTTACCGCGAGGGGGCTCCCTCCTACGAGCAGTACTTC
>TRBJ2-1|TRBV4-2|NA|many
CASSQDSRVLGFTSYNEQFF
TGTGCCAGCAGCCAAGACAGCCGTGTGTTGGGTTTTACCTCCTACAATGAGCAGTTCTTC
>TRBJ2-5|TRBV10-3|NA|many
CAISMSGEETQYF
TGTGCCATCAGCATGTCGGGGGAAGAGACCCAGTACTTC
>TRBJ1-1|TRBV5-1|NA|NA
CASSLIIGGDTEAFF
TGCGCCAGCAGCTTGATAATAGGGGGAGACACTGAAGCTTTCTTT
>TRBJ1-2|TRBV5-6|TRBD1|few
CASRPTGQGSYYGYTF
TGTGCCAGCAGACCTACTGGACAGGGGTCCTACTATGGCTACACCTTC
>TRBJ2-7|TRBV20-1|NA|many
CSASGQTYEQYF
TGCAGTGCTAGCGGGCAGACCTACGAGCAGTACTTC
>TRBJ2-1|TRBV15|TRBD2|many
CATSRDPLSGTSYFF
TGTGCCACCAGCAGAGATCCCCTATCCGGGACTAGCTACTTCTTC
>TRBJ1-2|TRBV5-4|TRBD1|few
CASSLRQGAGGYGYTF
TGTGCCAGCAGCTTGCGGCAGGGGGCTGGTGGCTATGGCTACACCTTC
>TRBJ1-3|TRBV9|NA|few
CASHSGLSGNTIYF
TGTGCCAGCCATTCAGGGCTATCTGGAAACACCATATATTTT
>TRBJ1-6|TRBV4-1|NA|many
CASSQGAFNSPLHF
TGCGCCAGCAGCCAAGGAGCTTTTAATTCACCCCTCCACTTT
>TRBJ1-2|TRBV6-5|NA|NA
CASSYRRIYGYTF
TGTGCCAGCAGTTACCGACGGATCTATGGCTACACCTTC
>TRBJ2-1|TRBV5-4|TRBD2|medium-sized
CASSETSGSYNEQFF
TGTGCCAGCTCCGAGACTAGCGGGAGTTACAATGAGCAGTTCTTC
>TRBJ2-3|TRBV2|TRBD2|many
CASSLAGAIPDTQYF
TGTGCCAGCAGTCTAGCGGGGGCCATCCCAGATACGCAGTATTTT
>TRBJ1-1|TRBV5-1|NA|many
CASSFARQTNTEAFF
TGCGCCAGCAGCTTTGCGAGACAGACTAACACTGAAGCTTTCTTT
>TRBJ2-7|TRBV11-3|NA|many
CASSLMRGPADPYEQYF
TGTGCCAGCAGCTTAATGCGGGGCCCAGCAGATCCCTACGAGCAGTACTTC